These T cell receptor beta chains were read from a single sample in a study of beta chain features in type 1 diabetes. Libraries were prepared by immunoSEQ multiplex PCR; TCRdb keeps only in-frame clonotypes and omits some of them. Among around 500,000 clones, 10% to 12% were seen once, and the ten largest hold 0.045% to 0.05%. Sequencing input: naive CD4+ T cells from blood. The receptor set was obtained from a woman between 18 and 30 years old in good health. Both conserved end residues are part of each CDR3. The D gene is left open where the match is weak. Rows may omit the clone size; those that give it use once, few, many or a size class.

d_gene	v_gene	j_gene	abundance	CDR3aa	CDR3nt
.	TRBV7-6	TRBJ1-4	few	CASSEGRHNEKLFF	TGTGCCAGCAGCGAGGGACGGCATAATGAAAAACTGTTTTTT
.	TRBV4-3	TRBJ2-2	.	CASSQVTTSGELFF	TGCGCCAGCAGCCAAGTTACTACGTCCGGGGAGCTGTTTTTT
TRBD1	TRBV7-2	TRBJ2-4	few	CASSLGQGGNIQYF	TGTGCCAGCAGCCTGGGACAGGGGGGGAACATTCAGTACTTC
TRBD2	TRBV30	TRBJ2-2	.	CAWSVVRTSGVSPGELFF	TGTGCCTGGAGTGTCGTGAGGACTAGCGGGGTGAGCCCCGGGGAGCTGTTTTTT
TRBD1	TRBV7-9	TRBJ1-2	few	CASSLLGQIYGYTF	TGTGCCAGCAGCCTACTGGGACAGATCTATGGCTACACCTTC
.	TRBV19	TRBJ2-7	.	CASRGTPSSYEQYF	TGTGCCAGTAGGGGGACACCCAGCTCCTACGAGCAGTACTTC
.	TRBV23-1	TRBJ1-5	.	CASTLCCLQIRPNQPQHF	TGCGCCAGCACCCTCTGTTGCCTTCAGATAAGACCTAATCAGCCCCAGCATTTT
.	TRBV11-1	TRBJ1-2	.	CASSSGRRTHGYTF	TGTGCCAGCAGCTCCGGACGGAGGACCCATGGCTACACCTTC
.	TRBV7-2	TRBJ2-3	once	CASSPFVTDTQYF	TGTGCCAGCAGCCCGTTTGTCACAGATACGCAGTATTTT
.	TRBV5-1	TRBJ1-1	.	CASTPHKGATEAFF	TGCGCCAGCACGCCCCATAAGGGCGCCACTGAAGCTTTCTTT
.	TRBV5-6	TRBJ2-1	.	CASSLAAVADIIPDHEQFF	TGTGCCAGCAGCTTGGCCGCGGTAGCGGACATCATACCGGACCATGAGCAGTTCTTC
TRBD2	TRBV4-3	TRBJ2-4	.	CASSQAPGLAGGPEAKNIQYF	TGCGCCAGCAGCCAAGCTCCCGGACTAGCGGGAGGGCCGGAGGCCAAAAACATTCAGTACTTC
.	TRBV5-4	TRBJ2-7	.	CASSPGLGLSYEQYF	TGTGCCAGCAGCCCGGGACTGGGACTTTCCTACGAGCAGTACTTC
.	TRBV10-3	TRBJ2-3	few	CAIKDPGRTDTQYF	TGTGCCATCAAAGACCCTGGACGCACAGATACGCAGTATTTT
.	TRBV30	TRBJ1-5	few	CACKSYSNQPQHF	TGTGCCTGTAAGTCCTATAGCAATCAGCCCCAGCATTTT
.	TRBV5-4	TRBJ2-3	.	CASSLGKTDTQYF	TGTGCCAGCAGCTTAGGCAAAACAGATACGCAGTATTTT
TRBD2	TRBV30	TRBJ2-1	few	CAWSAPGLAGSGEQFF	TGTGCCTGGAGTGCCCCGGGACTAGCGGGATCGGGTGAGCAGTTCTTC
.	TRBV13	TRBJ2-1	.	CASSQMGASSYNEQFF	TGTGCCAGCAGCCAAATGGGGGCAAGCTCCTACAATGAGCAGTTCTTC
.	TRBV4-2	TRBJ2-2	few	CASSQDQIGELFF	TGTGCCAGCAGCCAAGATCAGATCGGGGAGCTGTTTTTT
.	TRBV2	TRBJ1-2	few	CASSEYPRQGPDGYTF	TGTGCCAGCAGTGAATACCCTCGTCAGGGACCGGATGGCTACACCTTC
.	TRBV29-1	TRBJ1-1	.	CSAQGLNTEAFF	TGCAGCGCCCAGGGGTTGAACACTGAAGCTTTCTTT
.	TRBV14	TRBJ2-1	.	CASSQGGGSYNEQFF	TGTGCCAGCAGCCAAGGAGGGGGCTCCTACAATGAGCAGTTCTTC
.	TRBV7-2	TRBJ2-1	few	CASSHGQPLYNEQFF	TGTGCCAGCAGCCACGGACAGCCTCTTTACAATGAGCAGTTCTTC
.	TRBV10-3	TRBJ2-1	few	CAISGRGRSATLNEQFF	TGTGCCATCAGTGGGCGTGGACGGAGCGCAACTCTCAATGAGCAGTTCTTC
TRBD2	TRBV29-1	TRBJ2-5	few	CSVDRVLAVQETQYF	TGCAGCGTTGATCGAGTACTAGCGGTCCAAGAGACCCAGTACTTC
.	TRBV27	TRBJ2-1	few	CASSKTARASYNEQFF	TGTGCCAGCAGCAAGACTGCGCGAGCCTCCTACAATGAGCAGTTCTTC
.	TRBV28	TRBJ1-2	.	CASSPRSWRGNYGYTF	TGTGCCAGCAGTCCTAGGAGTTGGAGGGGTAACTATGGCTACACCTTC
TRBD2	TRBV7-9	TRBJ2-1	.	CASSLRASGSDEQFF	TGTGCCAGCAGCTTAAGAGCTAGCGGGAGCGATGAGCAGTTCTTC
.	TRBV7-2	TRBJ2-1	few	CASSLDGRQKGHNEQFF	TGTGCCAGCAGCTTAGACGGGCGTCAGAAGGGCCACAATGAGCAGTTCTTC
.	TRBV30	TRBJ1-5	.	CAWSEYGLPNQPQHF	TGTGCCTGGAGTGAGTACGGACTTCCCAATCAGCCCCAGCATTTT
.	TRBV4-3	TRBJ1-5	.	CASSHETANQPQHF	TGCGCCAGCAGCCACGAGACAGCCAATCAGCCCCAGCATTTT
TRBD1	TRBV7-9	TRBJ2-7	few	CASSLKDRGQYEQYF	TGTGCCAGCAGCTTAAAGGACAGGGGACAGTACGAGCAGTACTTC
.	TRBV7-2	TRBJ1-2	.	CASSYGQTAVYGYTF	TGTGCCAGCAGCTACGGACAGACTGCGGTTTATGGCTACACCTTC
TRBD2	TRBV30	TRBJ2-5	.	CAWSVAGAGETQYF	TGTGCCTGGAGTGTGGCGGGAGCGGGGGAGACCCAGTACTTC
TRBD1	TRBV9	TRBJ2-1	few	CASSGGQGAGEQFF	TGTGCCAGCAGCGGTGGACAGGGGGCTGGTGAGCAGTTCTTC
.	TRBV11-2	TRBJ2-5	.	CASSYQRYQETQYF	TGTGCCAGCAGCTATCAGCGGTACCAAGAGACCCAGTACTTC
.	TRBV5-1	TRBJ1-1	.	CASSIQGGRTEAFF	TGCGCCAGCAGCATACAGGGTGGGAGGACTGAAGCTTTCTTT
.	TRBV30	TRBJ2-3	few	CAISRGVYPISKPGRAINTQYF	TGTGCTATCTCGCGCGGGGTCTACCCTATCAGTAAACCGGGACGCGCCATTAATACGCAGTATTTT
TRBD1	TRBV5-4	TRBJ2-7	.	CASSLGGAKFYEQYF	TGTGCCAGCAGCCTAGGGGGCGCGAAATTCTACGAGCAGTACTTC
.	TRBV7-2	TRBJ2-1	.	CASSFGGPRQFF	TGTGCCAGCAGCTTTGGGGGTCCTAGGCAGTTCTTC
.	TRBV5-1	TRBJ2-7	few	CASSRQGPVRDEQYF	TGCGCCAGCAGCCGCCAGGGGCCCGTAAGGGACGAGCAGTACTTC
.	TRBV9	TRBJ1-3	few	CASSPGGGNTIYF	TGTGCCAGCAGCCCGGGCGGTGGAAACACCATATATTTT
.	TRBV28	TRBJ2-3	few	CASIPPGSSTDTQYF	TGTGCCAGCATCCCGCCGGGGTCTAGCACAGATACGCAGTATTTT